This T cell receptor (beta chain) was sequenced for a study of PD-1 blockade in classical Hodgkin lymphoma. Specified time point: cycle 4 day 1 (C4D1), after more than 5 weeks of nivolumab. Every single patient, without exception, relapsed after autologous stem cell transplantation, and brentuximab vedotin exposure varied. Repertoires were generated with immunoSEQ multiplex PCR, while TCRdb's copy carries only in-frame clones and drops some. The sample lists about 23,000 clones, around 87% occurring once. Trimming pared 4 bases from V and 7 bases from J, leaving 18 bases between. This CDR3 contains 16 residues. Germline values: CDR1 SGHRS, CDR2 YFSETQ.

This TCR derives from a human donor with classical Hodgkin lymphoma. V and J are TRBV5-1 and TRBJ1-6, with TRBD1 as a possible D gene (5 bases). The sample consisted of peripheral blood mononuclear cells (PBMCs), taken before the fourth cycle of nivolumab. This CDR3 is CASSLKDSEGNSPLHF. Here the CDR3 DNA reads TGCGCCAGCAGCCTCAAGGATTCCGAGGGGAATTCACCCCTCCACTTT.